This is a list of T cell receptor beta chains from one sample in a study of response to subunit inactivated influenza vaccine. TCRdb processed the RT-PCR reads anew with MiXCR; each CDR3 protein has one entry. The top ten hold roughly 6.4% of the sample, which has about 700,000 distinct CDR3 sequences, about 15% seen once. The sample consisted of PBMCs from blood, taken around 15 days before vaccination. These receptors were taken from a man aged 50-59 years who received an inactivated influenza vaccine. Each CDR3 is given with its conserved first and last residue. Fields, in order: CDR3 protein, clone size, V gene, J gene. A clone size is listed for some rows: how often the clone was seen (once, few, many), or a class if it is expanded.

CDR3aa: CASRPTGTGTQLTGELFF
abundance: .
v_gene: TRBV6-1
j_gene: TRBJ2-2

CDR3aa: CASSSTGPPFYEQYF
abundance: few
v_gene: TRBV28
j_gene: TRBJ2-7

CDR3aa: CASSPPGTGGSLAFF
abundance: .
v_gene: TRBV18
j_gene: TRBJ1-1

CDR3aa: CASSPGDRGGNTIYF
abundance: few
v_gene: TRBV6-1
j_gene: TRBJ1-3

CDR3aa: CASSVGGLGFRETGELFF
abundance: .
v_gene: TRBV9
j_gene: TRBJ2-2

CDR3aa: CASSRQGTSTEAFF
abundance: .
v_gene: TRBV18
j_gene: TRBJ1-1

CDR3aa: CASRGLSGQPQHF
abundance: many
v_gene: TRBV12-3/TRBV12-4
j_gene: TRBJ1-5

CDR3aa: CASSQGGKTNYGYTF
abundance: many
v_gene: TRBV3-1
j_gene: TRBJ1-2

CDR3aa: CASSRVLSSTDTQYF
abundance: few
v_gene: TRBV5-6
j_gene: TRBJ2-3

CDR3aa: CASSSPKGILDTQYF
abundance: .
v_gene: TRBV11-2
j_gene: TRBJ2-3

CDR3aa: CASSFQQENEKLFF
abundance: many
v_gene: TRBV12-3/TRBV12-4
j_gene: TRBJ1-4

CDR3aa: CASSLSGGLNNEQFF
abundance: .
v_gene: TRBV7-2
j_gene: TRBJ2-1

CDR3aa: CASSFGEHQPQHF
abundance: few
v_gene: TRBV7-9
j_gene: TRBJ1-5

CDR3aa: CASKTTGELFF
abundance: many
v_gene: TRBV12-3/TRBV12-4
j_gene: TRBJ2-2

CDR3aa: CASSFAQGESPYGYTF
abundance: .
v_gene: TRBV28
j_gene: TRBJ1-2

CDR3aa: CASSITGGGEQFF
abundance: .
v_gene: TRBV19
j_gene: TRBJ2-1

CDR3aa: CASTSTGTYSGNTIYF
abundance: few
v_gene: TRBV7-2
j_gene: TRBJ1-3

CDR3aa: CASSLLGDTGELFF
abundance: many
v_gene: TRBV5-1
j_gene: TRBJ2-2

CDR3aa: CASSFSGRARNGELFF
abundance: .
v_gene: TRBV7-8
j_gene: TRBJ2-2

CDR3aa: CASSEGEETQYF
abundance: many
v_gene: TRBV25-1
j_gene: TRBJ2-5

CDR3aa: CASSDPGLESDTQYF
abundance: few
v_gene: TRBV10-1
j_gene: TRBJ2-3

CDR3aa: CASSQAVNTGELFF
abundance: few
v_gene: TRBV6-1
j_gene: TRBJ2-2

CDR3aa: CASSLGGGGLNEQFF
abundance: many
v_gene: TRBV7-9
j_gene: TRBJ2-1

CDR3aa: CASSGPTVVTEAFF
abundance: few
v_gene: TRBV25-1
j_gene: TRBJ1-1

CDR3aa: CASSRVRDRVISEQYF
abundance: .
v_gene: TRBV11-3
j_gene: TRBJ2-7

CDR3aa: CASSPPGLAGETQYF
abundance: few
v_gene: TRBV27
j_gene: TRBJ2-5

CDR3aa: CASRTGGSNQPQHF
abundance: many
v_gene: TRBV6-1
j_gene: TRBJ1-5

CDR3aa: CASSLGSGGAPGGYTF
abundance: few
v_gene: TRBV7-8
j_gene: TRBJ1-2

CDR3aa: CASSLPYINTGELFF
abundance: .
v_gene: TRBV7-9
j_gene: TRBJ2-2

CDR3aa: CASSYRRDGAKNIQYF
abundance: .
v_gene: TRBV6-2/TRBV6-3
j_gene: TRBJ2-4

CDR3aa: CASSRRQNYGYTF
abundance: .
v_gene: TRBV12-3/TRBV12-4
j_gene: TRBJ1-2

CDR3aa: CASSSPGASGSRNEQFF
abundance: .
v_gene: TRBV7-9
j_gene: TRBJ2-1

CDR3aa: CASSRLAIPNEQFF
abundance: few
v_gene: TRBV6-1
j_gene: TRBJ2-1